This T cell receptor (beta chain) appears in the sequencing data of a study of STAT5B mutations in CD4+ large granular lymphocyte leukemia. Regarding the study as a whole: 25% of private leukemic clonotypes occurred rarely in other patients' non-leukemic repertoires. 8/27 top patient clones versus 2/35 control clones were TRBV06-family.

The CDR3 loop spans 14 amino acids. Germline V gene data show CDR1 as MGHDK and CDR2 as SYGVNS. Deletions cut 1 base from V and 2 bases from J, with 8 bases between. As for this clone: The antigen is undetermined.

This was a survey-level run. In the authors' workflow: A productive frequency of 2.59 x 10-5 was the lowest detectable. The table came from immunoSEQ multiplex PCR; TCRdb's copy has only in-frame clones and leaves some out. V and J calls plus clone size are reproduced from that table; the DNA served to infer D and trimming. Counted here are some 35,000 clones, less than 70% occurring once; the ten biggest clones make up about 3%. Input material: CD4+ T cells from blood buffy coats. This TCR was sampled from a human donor in good health. The chain combines TRBV25-1 with TRBJ2-5; the D is unclear. The CDR3 region has the DNA TGTGCCAGCAGTGAATCGCTGCAGCAAGAGACCCAGTACTTC. This translates into CASSESLQQETQYF.